Below are 21 T cell receptor beta chains sequenced from a single sample in a study of T-cell reconstitution after alpha-beta-depleted transplantation in children. It was with unique molecular identifiers that the TCRbeta library was prepared. MiXCR was run by TCRdb on the PCR reads, yielding one entry per CDR3 protein. The data contain about 160,000 distinct CDR3 sequences, around 10% of them singletons. The sequencing used PBMCs, collected before TCRalphabeta/CD19-depleted stem cell transplant. All receptors derive from a boy aged 2-15 years with acute myeloid leukemia, due to receive a stem cell transplant.

In this sample, this clonotype turned up many times. The chain links TRBV29-1 to TRBJ2-5; no firm D call. Germline CDR1 and CDR2: SQVTM and ANQGSEA. Trimming cost V 4 bases and J 5 bases, with 2 bases left between them. This CDR3 spans 9 amino acids. This CDR3 is CSVAETQYF. The CDR3 nucleotides read TGCAGCGTTGCGGAGACCCAGTACTTC.

This clonotype appeared many times. The CDR3, as DNA: TGTGCCAGCAGCCCGGGGGGGGCAGGCGAAAAACTGTTTTTT. Its translation is CASSPGGAGEKLFF. J is TRBJ1-4 and V is TRBV4-2, with D possibly matching TRBD1 (6 bases). V lost 4 bases, J lost 8 bases, and 14 bases lay in between. CDR1 LGHNA and CDR2 YNFKEQ come from the germline V gene. This CDR3 spans 14 amino acids.

This clonotype was seen repeatedly, ten times or more. V and J are TRBV20-1 and TRBJ1-4; D not resolved. Germline-derived CDR1 and CDR2 are DFQATT and SNEGSKA (reference sequence). The CDR3 loop spans 14 amino acids. V lost 4 bases and J 0 bases, leaving 9 bases between the germline ends. CDR3 residues: CSATEPTTNEKLFF. CDR3 nucleotide sequence: TGCAGTGCTACTGAACCCACAACTAATGAAAAACTGTTTTTT.

This clonotype was recorded many times. The chain joins TRBV20-1 to TRBJ1-1; D unresolved. This CDR3 comprises 15 residues. The germline V and J ends were trimmed by 6 bases and 5 bases, with 22 bases remaining between them. The germline V gene encodes CDR1 DFQATT and CDR2 SNEGSKA (reference sequence). CDR3 loop: CSASRLTLRVTEAFF. CDR3 coding DNA: TGCAGTGCCTCCCGACTGACCTTGAGGGTTACTGAAGCTTTCTTT.

This clonotype was seen ten or more times. The V gene is TRBV13, the J gene TRBJ2-7; 10 bases are shared with TRBD2. Germline values: CDR1 PRHDT, CDR2 FYEKMQ (reference sequence). V shed 8 bases, J shed 6 bases, and the junction held 10 bases outside the gene matches. The CDR3 contains 14 residues. The CDR3 spells CASSPPGLATEQYF. DNA of the CDR3: TGTGCCAGCTCGCCCCCGGGACTAGCGACCGAGCAGTACTTC. Full variable domain (remainder filled in from reference TRBV13 and TRBJ2-7): AAGVIQSPRHLIKEKRETATLKCYPIPRHDTVYWYQQGPGQDPQFLISFYEKMQSDKGSIPDRFSAQQFSDYHSELNMSSLELGDSALYFCASSPPGLATEQYFGPGTRLTVT.

This clonotype was seen ten or more times. The rearrangement uses TRBV5-1 and TRBJ2-1, with a weak D call TRBD2 (5 bases). Trimming took 0 bases from V and 4 from J, leaving 8 bases between them. Per germline, CDR1 SGHRS and CDR2 YFSETQ. This CDR3 has 14 amino acids. CDR3 nucleotides: TGCGCCAGCAGCTTGGTAGGACTTTACAATGAGCAGTTCTTC. Translated: CASSLVGLYNEQFF.

This clonotype was detected ten times or more. The CDR3 DNA sequence: TGCAGTGCTAGAGATTTGGCAGGGCACGGCTATGGCTACACCTTC. It yields the protein CSARDLAGHGYGYTF. J is TRBJ1-2 and V is TRBV20-1; tentative D call: TRBD1 (5 bases). In germline, CDR1 is DFQATT, CDR2 SNEGSKA (reference sequence). The CDR3 consists of 15 residues. V was pared by 0 bases and J by 4 bases, with 15 bases between.

This clonotype occurred many times. The J gene is TRBJ2-3, the V gene TRBV5-4; the match to TRBD2 covers 8 bases. CDR3 size: 14 residues. The junction had 4 bases not matched to a gene; V was cut back by 2 bases and J by 5 bases. CDR1 SGHNT and CDR2 YYREEE come from the germline V gene (reference sequence). CDR3 in amino acids: CASSFGGAEDTQYF. CDR3 sequence (DNA): TGTGCCAGCAGCTTCGGGGGGGCTGAAGATACGCAGTATTTT.

This clonotype was detected many times. CDR3 residues: CASSSPGVNEQFF. The CDR3 nucleotides read TGTGCCAGCAGTTCCCCAGGGGTCAATGAGCAGTTCTTC. The chain recombines TRBV12-3 or TRBV12-4 with TRBJ2-1, with a possible D match to TRBD1 (6 bases). The CDR3 is 13 residues long. Trimming cost V 4 bases and J 6 bases, with 10 bases left between them.

This clonotype occurred many times. J is TRBJ2-7 and V is TRBV12-3 or TRBV12-4, with TRBD1 matching 8 bases. Losses at the gene ends were 5 bases for V and 5 bases for J; bases not matched to a gene: 8. The CDR3 totals 14 residues. CDR3 in DNA: TGTGCCAGCAGTCTTCGACAGGGGAAGAACGAGCAGTACTTC. Amino acids: CASSLRQGKNEQYF.

This clonotype was observed many times. The chain joins TRBV20-1 to TRBJ2-7; 7 bases line up with TRBD1. Germline V gene data show CDR1 as DFQATT and CDR2 as SNEGSKA (reference sequence). V was pared by 0 bases and J by 3 bases, with 2 bases of the junction left unmatched. This CDR3 comprises 13 residues. CDR3 sequence (DNA): TGCAGTGCTAGAGACGGGACAGACTACGAGCAGTACGTC. Amino acids: CSARDGTDYEQYV.

This clonotype was observed a few times. V gene TRBV20-1 combines with J gene TRBJ2-3; TRBD1 agrees at 7 bases. Germline lookup yields CDR1 DFQATT and CDR2 SNEGSKA (reference sequence). V was clipped by 7 bases and J by 3 bases; unmatched bases: 25. This CDR3 spans 19 amino acids. CDR3 sequence (DNA): TGCAGTGGCAGTCCTCGCTCCGACAGGGAATGGTATGGTACAGATACGCAGTATTTT. This sequence encodes CSGSPRSDREWYGTDTQYF.

This clonotype came up many times. The V gene is TRBV5-1, the J gene TRBJ2-5; TRBD1 is a possible D gene (5 bases). CDR1 is SGHRS, CDR2 YFSETQ, per germline. CDR3 length equals 15 residues. Between the trimmed V and J ends, which lost 0 bases and 1 base, there was a span of 10 bases. CDR3 coding DNA: TGCGCCAGCAGCTTGGCCACCAGGGTCCAAGAGACCCAGTACTTC. Translation: CASSLATRVQETQYF. Full variable domain (rest looked up from reference TRBV5-1 and TRBJ2-5): KAGVTQTPRYLIKTRGQQVTLSCSPISGHRSVSWYQQTPGQGLQFLFEYFSETQRNKGNFPGRFSGRQFSNSRSEMNVSTLELGDSALYLCASSLATRVQETQYFGPGTRLLVL.

This clonotype was seen ten or more times. The chain is built from TRBV5-1 and TRBJ1-1; D unresolved. V was clipped by 4 bases and J by 0 bases, with 16 bases between them. The CDR3 totals 16 residues. Germline V gives CDR1 SGHRS, CDR2 YFSETQ. The CDR3 region has the DNA TGCGCCAGCAGCACAACTCCCGACGGCATGAACACTGAAGCTTTCTTT. Translating gives CASSTTPDGMNTEAFF.

This clonotype occurred many times. The chain carries TRBV5-1 and TRBJ1-3; D ambiguous. This CDR3 comprises 14 residues. V dropped 7 bases and J dropped 0 bases, with 11 bases sitting between them. CDR1 SGHRS and CDR2 YFSETQ come from the germline V gene. This CDR3 reads CASGDDTSGNTIYF. DNA of the CDR3: TGCGCCAGCGGCGACGATACCTCTGGAAACACCATATATTTT.

There are many counts of this clonotype. CDR3 in DNA: TGTGCCAGCAGCTTAAATAGCGGGGAACTTTACAATGAGCAGTTCTTC. Protein product: CASSLNSGELYNEQFF. V is TRBV7-3 and J is TRBJ2-1; TRBD2 agrees at 8 bases. Germline CDR1 and CDR2: SGHTA and FQGTGA. The junction had 6 bases not matched to a gene; V was cut back by 1 base and J by 4 bases. CDR3 size: 16 residues.

This clonotype has a count of ten or more. The chain employs TRBV30 and TRBJ1-2, with D uncertain. Trimming cost V 4 bases and J 3 bases, with 12 bases left between them. CDR3 length: 13 residues. The germline CDR1 and CDR2 sequences are GTSNPN and SVGIG (reference sequence). The CDR3 spells CAWTQETDYGYTF. The CDR3, as DNA: TGTGCCTGGACCCAGGAAACCGACTATGGCTACACCTTC. The full variable domain, rest sourced from reference TRBV30 and TRBJ1-2, is SQTIHQWPATLVQPVGSPLSLECTVEGTSNPNLYWYRQAAGRGLQLLFYSVGIGQISSEVPQNLSASRPQDRQFILSSKKLLLSDSGFYLCAWTQETDYGYTFGSGTRLTVV.

This clonotype was detected many times. The chain combines TRBV20-1 with TRBJ2-1; D may match TRBD1 or TRBD2 (6 bases each). There are 14 residues in the CDR3. The germline V gene has CDR1 DFQATT and CDR2 SNEGSKA (reference sequence). Trimming took off 1 base at V and 2 bases at J, with 9 bases between the two ends. CDR3 in amino acids: CSARGGAAYNEQFF. The CDR3 DNA reads as TGCAGTGCTAGAGGGGGGGCAGCCTACAATGAGCAGTTCTTC.

This clonotype was seen many times. The chain joins TRBV10-2 to TRBJ2-1, with D possibly being TRBD1 or TRBD2 (5 bases each). The CDR3 length is 15 residues. V was cut by 2 bases and J by 1 base, with 9 bases left in between. CDR1 is WSHSY and CDR2 is SAAADI in the germline V gene. CDR3 DNA sequence: TGCGCCAGCAGTGAGGGGACCCCATCCTACAATGAGCAGTTCTTC. Protein: CASSEGTPSYNEQFF.

To note about this clonotype: A read error may explain this, as a much larger clone is one base away. V and J are TRBV20-1 and TRBJ2-3; 7 nucleotides match TRBD2. The CDR3 runs to 12 residues. With V trimmed by 6 bases and J by 11 bases, 11 bases remained unmatched. From germline, CDR1 is DFQATT and CDR2 SNEGSKA (reference sequence). This chain's CDR3 is CSARAGGGKQYF. The CDR3 DNA reads TGCAGTGCCCGAGCCGGCGGGGGTAAGCAGTATTTT.

This clonotype was seen ten or more times. This chain uses TRBV4-2 with TRBJ2-1; D call uncertain. V lost 0 bases, J lost 1 base, and 13 bases lay in between. The germline V gene encodes CDR1 LGHNA and CDR2 YNFKEQ. The CDR3 spans 17 residues. CDR3 region: CASSQDVRGSSYNEQFF. In DNA, the CDR3 is TGTGCCAGCAGCCAAGATGTGAGAGGAAGTTCCTACAATGAGCAGTTCTTC.